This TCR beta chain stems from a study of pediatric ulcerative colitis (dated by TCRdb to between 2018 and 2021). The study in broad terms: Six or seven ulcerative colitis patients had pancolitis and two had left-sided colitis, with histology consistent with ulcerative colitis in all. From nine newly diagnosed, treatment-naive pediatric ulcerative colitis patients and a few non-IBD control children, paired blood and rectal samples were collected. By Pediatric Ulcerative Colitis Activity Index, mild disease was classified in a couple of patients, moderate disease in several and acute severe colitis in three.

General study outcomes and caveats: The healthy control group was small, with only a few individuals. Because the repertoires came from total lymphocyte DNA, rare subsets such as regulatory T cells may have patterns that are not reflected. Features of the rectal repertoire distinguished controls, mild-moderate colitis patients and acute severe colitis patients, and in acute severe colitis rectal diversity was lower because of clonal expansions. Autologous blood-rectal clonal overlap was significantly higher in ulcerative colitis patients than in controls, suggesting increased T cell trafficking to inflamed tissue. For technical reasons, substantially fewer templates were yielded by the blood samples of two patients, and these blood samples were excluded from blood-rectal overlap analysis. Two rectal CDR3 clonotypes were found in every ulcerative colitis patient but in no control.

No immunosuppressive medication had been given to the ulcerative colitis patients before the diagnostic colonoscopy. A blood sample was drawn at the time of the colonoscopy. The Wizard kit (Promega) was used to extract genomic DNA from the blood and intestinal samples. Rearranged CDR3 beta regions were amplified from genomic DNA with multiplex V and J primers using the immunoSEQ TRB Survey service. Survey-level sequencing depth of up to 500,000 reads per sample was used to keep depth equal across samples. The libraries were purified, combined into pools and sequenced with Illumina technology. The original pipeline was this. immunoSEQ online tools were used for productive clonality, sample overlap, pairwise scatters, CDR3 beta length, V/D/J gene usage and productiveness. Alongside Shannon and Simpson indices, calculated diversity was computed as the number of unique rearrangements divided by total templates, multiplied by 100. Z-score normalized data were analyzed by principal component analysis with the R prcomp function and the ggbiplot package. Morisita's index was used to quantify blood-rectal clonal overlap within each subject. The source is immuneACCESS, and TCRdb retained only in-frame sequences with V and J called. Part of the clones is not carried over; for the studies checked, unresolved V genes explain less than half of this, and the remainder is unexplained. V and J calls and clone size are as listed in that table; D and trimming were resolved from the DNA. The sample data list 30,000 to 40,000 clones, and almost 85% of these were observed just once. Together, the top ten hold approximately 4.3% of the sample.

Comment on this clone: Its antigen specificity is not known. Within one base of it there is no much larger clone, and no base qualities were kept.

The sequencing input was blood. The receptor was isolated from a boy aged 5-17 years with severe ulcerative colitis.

The CDR3 region reads CASSLRRNRGEINYGYTF. Read as DNA, the sequence is TGTGCCAGCAGCTTAAGAAGGAACCGCGGCGAAATTAACTATGGCTACACCTTC. Recombination connected TRBV7-9 to TRBJ1-2; no D gene is confidently identified. The CDR3 numbers 18 residues from cysteine through phenylalanine. The retained sequence is limited to the CDR3, 54 bases, with the frame set at the first base. V loses 2 bases of germline sequence and J loses 1 base, and the interval between the two ends is 20 bases. Via the germline V gene (reference sequence), CDR1 is SEHNR and CDR2 FQNEAQ.